This T cell receptor (beta chain) appears in the sequencing data of a study of blood T cell repertoires in COVID-19. Overall study: From T cells, B-cell-depleted T cells, or PBMCs came the material, which was cDNA or gDNA.

The protocol was immunoSEQ multiplex PCR, while the TCRdb copy is restricted to in-frame clones and leaves out a portion. The sample includes some 130,000 clones, around 88% of them seen just once. This clone was seen more than once but under ten times. The source of this sequence is a man aged 50 to 59 with acute or convalescent COVID-19. The sequenced material came from peripheral blood.

CDR3 DNA: TGCGCCAGCAGCTTAGACAGGAATCAGCCCCAGCATTTT. Translated: CASSLDRNQPQHF. The chain uses TRBV5-1 and TRBJ1-5; D might be TRBD1 (6 bases). Trimming removed 2 bases at V and 4 bases at J, with 7 bases between. Looked up from germline, CDR1 is SGHRS and CDR2 is YFSETQ. CDR3 length equals 13 residues.